The 11 T cell receptor beta chains presented below share a single source sample, sequenced in a study of blood T cell repertoires in COVID-19. The method was immunoSEQ multiplex PCR; TCRdb's version includes in-frame clones alone and lacks a portion of them. The sample has approximately 97,000 clones, approximately 84% seen once. Sequenced: peripheral blood. Every receptor here comes from a middle-aged man with active or convalescent COVID-19.

The chain is built from TRBV5-1 and TRBJ2-2; D uncertain. Germline V gives CDR1 SGHRS, CDR2 YFSETQ. The V and J ends lost 2 bases and 7 bases respectively, with 18 bases between them. The CDR3 contains 16 residues. This CDR3 is CASSFTETAPYGELFF. In DNA, the CDR3 is TGCGCCAGCAGCTTTACAGAAACGGCCCCCTACGGGGAGCTGTTTTTT.

The chain recombines TRBV6-6 with TRBJ1-3; 7 nucleotides agree with TRBD1. The length of the CDR3 is 16 residues. The J segment lost 0 bases and the V segment lost 0 bases, leaving 2 bases of the junction unmatched. From germline, CDR1 is MNHNY and CDR2 SVGAGI (reference sequence). CDR3 in amino acids: CASSYSTGRSGNTIYF. For the CDR3, the DNA is TGTGCCAGCAGTTACTCGACAGGGCGCTCTGGAAACACCATATATTTT.

The count of this clone is one. Sequence at one end of the junction differs from germline and may be a read error. The J gene is TRBJ1-3, the V gene TRBV12-3 or TRBV12-4; 8 positions match TRBD1. This CDR3 is 13 amino acids long. The CDR3 protein is CASSPGTGWGIDF. As DNA, the CDR3 is TGTGCCAGCAGCCCCGGGACAGGATGGGGAATTGATTTT.

The CDR3 sequence is CASSLSSFGHLNTEAFF. DNA for the CDR3: TGTGCCAGCAGCTTATCCTCTTTTGGACATTTGAACACTGAAGCTTTCTTT. J is TRBJ1-1 and V is TRBV11-2, with D possibly being TRBD1 (5 bases). V was clipped by 2 bases and J by 0 bases, with 16 bases between them. The V gene's germline CDR1 is SGHAT and CDR2 FQNNGV. The CDR3 is made up of 17 amino acids.

The chain recombines TRBV19 with TRBJ1-5, with D possibly being TRBD1 (6 bases). Between the trimmed V and J ends, which lost 11 bases and 7 bases, there was a span of 15 bases. Germline values: CDR1 LNHDA, CDR2 SQIVND (reference sequence). The CDR3 covers 12 residues. This CDR3 is CASSGDKQPQHF. In nucleotides, the CDR3 is TGTGCCTCTTCCGGGGACAAGCAGCCCCAGCATTTT.

V and J are TRBV6-1 and TRBJ2-7, with TRBD2 matching over 7 bases. There are 14 residues in the CDR3. CDR1 is MNHNS and CDR2 is SASEGT in the germline V gene. Trimming cost V 5 bases and J 4 bases; bases outside gene matches: 8. CDR3: CASSIGTTNYEQYF. In DNA form, the CDR3 reads TGTGCCAGCAGTATTGGGACTACTAATTACGAGCAGTACTTC.

The chain combines TRBV18 with TRBJ1-5; D gene ambiguous. Germline V gives CDR1 KGHSH, CDR2 LQKENI. The CDR3 contains 13 residues. The V end lost 2 bases, the J end lost 4 bases, and 6 bases lay between the germline ends. The CDR3 loop is CASSPGENQPQHF. The CDR3 coding sequence is TGTGCCAGCTCACCAGGGGAGAATCAGCCCCAGCATTTT.

The rearrangement links TRBV3-1 (or the pseudogene TRBV3-2) to TRBJ2-3; possibly TRBD1 for D (5 bases). Trimming left V 5 bases short and J 3 bases short, with 18 bases between. The CDR3 runs to 16 residues. The V gene's germline CDR1 is LGHDT and CDR2 YNNKEL (reference sequence). The CDR3 reads CASSLLQGFGTDTQYF. CDR3 nucleotide sequence: TGTGCCAGCAGCTTGCTTCAGGGATTCGGGACAGATACGCAGTATTTT.

The chain recombines TRBV4-2 with TRBJ1-2; 8 nucleotides match TRBD1. CDR3 length: 16 amino acids. The germline V gene has CDR1 LGHNA and CDR2 YNFKEQ. V shed 0 bases and J 5 bases; nucleotides not matched to a gene: 8. CDR3 amino acids: CASSQEGAGGGYGYTF. CDR3 bases: TGTGCCAGCAGCCAAGAAGGGGCAGGGGGCGGGTATGGCTACACCTTC.

CDR3 loop: CASSRTYDQPQHF. CDR3 DNA: TGTGCCAGCAGCCGGACATACGATCAGCCCCAGCATTTT. The chain joins TRBV27 to TRBJ1-5; perhaps TRBD1 as D (5 bases). The ends were cut back, 6 bases at V and 5 bases at J, with 11 bases in the middle. The CDR3 loop spans 13 amino acids. Germline assignment: CDR1 MNHEY and CDR2 SMNVEV (reference sequence).

The genes are TRBV5-4 and TRBJ1-1; D ambiguous. The CDR3 contains 13 residues. Trimming left V 4 bases short and J 8 bases short, with 15 bases between. The V gene's germline CDR1 is SGHNT and CDR2 YYREEE (reference sequence). The CDR3 loop reads CASSLSLVNEAFF. The CDR3 nucleotides are TGTGCCAGCAGCCTCAGTCTGGTAAACGAAGCTTTCTTT.